This T cell receptor (beta chain) was captured by sequencing in a study of CD4 T cells in relation to SARS-CoV-2 and coronaviruses. Turning to the study itself: After 10 to 11 days of antigen culture, PBMC TCR beta CDR3s were sequenced. The restricting HLA molecule for shared crossreactive spike epitopes was mapped. The negative reference was HIV-1 Nef peptide pool or peptide-free culture.

The data were produced by immunoSEQ multiplex PCR, yet TCRdb's version contains in-frame clones alone and is incomplete. Found here are under 20,000 clones, approximately 81% of them singletons; the top ten hold approximately 10%. V was pared by 4 bases and J by 12 bases, with 10 bases between. CDR1 and CDR2 from the germline V gene are LGHDT and YNNKEL (reference sequence). The CDR3 is 11 amino acids. Comment on this clone: Its specificity is unknown.

Unexposed donor CD4+ T cells date from about 2011-2018, before the COVID-19 pandemic. Isolation of CD4+ T cells took place after less than 13 days in culture. Cells permitting, SARS-CoV-2 S/N and four cold-coronavirus spikes were tested on unexposed-donor CD4+ T cells. This clonotype was sampled from a human donor in good health. J is TRBJ2-1 and V is TRBV3-1 (or the pseudogene TRBV3-2); D not resolved. Sample: CD4+ T cells from PBMCs, cultured in vitro. The CDR3 region has the DNA TGTGCCAGCAGCCCCCGCCTCCCGCAGTTCTTC. Protein sequence: CASSPRLPQFF.